One sample yielded the 17 T cell receptor beta chains listed below, sequenced in a study of cytomegalovirus exposure and HLA in healthy donors. With 60 Vbeta and 13 Jbeta primers, the PCR was carried out. The method was immunoSEQ multiplex PCR; TCRdb's version includes in-frame clones alone and lacks a portion of them. The sample includes approximately 190,000 clones, around 86% seen only once; the top ten take approximately 0.74%. The sample consisted of PBMCs. These receptors originate from a young woman in good health and CMV-seronegative.

The rearrangement links TRBV4-2 to TRBJ2-3; a possible D gene is TRBD2 (6 bases). Trimming cost V 0 bases and J 1 base, with 8 bases left between them. The CDR3 runs to 15 residues. Per the germline V gene, CDR1 is LGHNA and CDR2 is YNFKEQ. CDR3 sequence reads: CASSQDPSGTDTQYF. In nucleotides, the CDR3 is TGTGCCAGCAGCCAAGACCCTAGCGGCACAGATACGCAGTATTTT.

This chain links TRBV19 with TRBJ2-2, with D possibly being TRBD2 (7 bases). Germline assignment: CDR1 LNHDA and CDR2 SQIVND (reference sequence). The V end lost 6 bases, the J end lost 7 bases, and 15 bases lay between the germline ends. The CDR3 has 14 residues. The chain's CDR3 is CASRGRGAHGELFF. The CDR3 DNA sequence: TGTGCCAGTAGGGGCCGGGGGGCTCACGGGGAGCTGTTTTTT.

This rearrangement joins TRBV25-1 to TRBJ2-5; the match to TRBD2 covers 11 bases. V lost 5 bases to trimming and J lost 4 bases; unmatched junction nucleotides: 6. This CDR3 region has 15 residues. The germline CDR1 and CDR2 sequences are MGHDK and SYGVNS. The CDR3 region has the DNA TGTGCCAGCAGTCTGACTAGCGGGGTTGTAGAGACCCAGTACTTC. Residues: CASSLTSGVVETQYF. The full variable domain, with the rest looked up from reference TRBV25-1 and TRBJ2-5, is EADIYQTPRYLVIGTGKKITLECSQTMGHDKMYWYQQDPGMELHLIHYSYGVNSTEKGDLSSESTVSRIRTEHFPLTLESARPSHTSQYLCASSLTSGVVETQYFGPGTRLLVL.

The chain links TRBV6-5 to TRBJ2-7; possible D gene TRBD2, 5 bases. CDR3 length equals 15 residues. Germline CDR1 reads MNHEY; CDR2 reads SVGAGI. V lost 7 bases and J lost 1, with 17 bases in between. The CDR3 loop is CASTGPGLISYEQYF. The CDR3 nucleotides are TGTGCCAGCACCGGCCCAGGACTTATTTCCTACGAGCAGTACTTC.

The gene calls are TRBV19 and TRBJ2-7; 8 bases align to TRBD1. CDR1 and CDR2 from the germline V gene are LNHDA and SQIVND (reference sequence). The length of the CDR3 is 15 residues. Trimming at V came to 6 bases and at J to 0 bases, leaving 7 bases not matched to a gene. CDR3 nucleotides: TGTGCCAGTAGGGAAGACAGGGGCCTCTCCTACGAGCAGTACTTC. It yields the protein CASREDRGLSYEQYF.

The chain combines TRBV13 with TRBJ1-5; 10 nucleotides line up with TRBD1. The CDR3 contains 14 residues. The germline V gene has CDR1 PRHDT and CDR2 FYEKMQ (reference sequence). Trimming removed 4 bases from V and 6 bases from J; junction bases left unmatched: 3. The CDR3 sequence: CASSSRDRGQPQHF. The CDR3 DNA follows: TGTGCCAGCAGCTCCCGGGACAGGGGTCAGCCCCAGCATTTT. Full variable domain (missing parts from reference TRBV13 and TRBJ1-5): AAGVIQSPRHLIKEKRETATLKCYPIPRHDTVYWYQQGPGQDPQFLISFYEKMQSDKGSIPDRFSAQQFSDYHSELNMSSLELGDSALYFCASSSRDRGQPQHFGDGTRLSIL.

The rearrangement uses TRBV7-8 and TRBJ1-4; perhaps TRBD1 as D (5 bases). The CDR3 is 15 residues long. V gave up 2 bases and J gave up 0 bases, with 7 bases separating them. Germline assignment: CDR1 SGHVS and CDR2 FQNEAQ. The CDR3 spells CASSLRGATNEKLFF. Here the CDR3 DNA reads TGTGCCAGCAGCTTACGGGGGGCAACTAATGAAAAACTGTTTTTT.

V and J are TRBV9 and TRBJ1-6, with 8 bases identical to TRBD1. The junction had 4 bases not matched to a gene; V was cut back by 3 bases and J by 5 bases. The germline V gene has CDR1 SGDLS and CDR2 YYNGEE. CDR3 size: 15 residues. The CDR3, as DNA: TGTGCCAGCAGCGCCGGACAGGGAGATAATTCACCCCTCCACTTT. It translates to CASSAGQGDNSPLHF.

On this clone: Germline and junction disagree at one end, which may indicate a read error. The chain links TRBV2 to TRBJ1-1, with D possibly TRBD1 on 5 matching bases. The CDR3 is 13 amino acids. Germline CDR1 is SNHLY and CDR2 is FYNNEI. The CDR3 DNA sequence: TGTGCCAGCAGGGAAGACAGGAACACTGAAGCTTTCTTT. It yields the protein CASREDRNTEAFF.

V and J are TRBV7-2 and TRBJ2-5; D is perhaps TRBD1 (5 bases). The tail of the sequence fits TRBJ2-7 better, so the J call may be wrong. The CDR3 sequence is 12 residues long. Germline CDR1 reads SGHTA; CDR2 reads FQGNSA. In DNA form, the CDR3 reads TGTGCCAGCAGCACGCAGGGCTACGAGCAGTACTTC. Its protein is CASSTQGYEQYF.

The V call is TRBV29-1, the J call TRBJ2-7, with TRBD2 as a possible D gene (5 bases). The CDR3 is 13 residues long. CDR1 and CDR2 from the germline V gene are SQVTM and ANQGSEA. V was trimmed by 0 bases and J by 3 bases, leaving 9 bases between them. CDR3 sequence: CSVEDPGVYEQYF. DNA of the CDR3: TGCAGCGTTGAAGACCCCGGGGTCTACGAGCAGTACTTC.

This rearrangement joins TRBV15 to TRBJ2-5; TRBD1 might be the D (5 bases). CDR1 is LNHNV and CDR2 is YYDKDF in the germline V gene (reference sequence). Trimming cost V 0 bases and J 8 bases, with 19 bases left between them. The CDR3 extends over 16 amino acids. CDR3 nucleotide sequence: TGTGCCACCAGCAGAGATGATGACAGCGCAAGAGTAACCCAGTACTTC. Translation gives CATSRDDDSARVTQYF.

The chain uses TRBV6-1 and TRBJ2-3; TRBD2 aligns across 7 bases. The V segment lost 5 bases and the J segment 2 bases; nucleotides outside the gene matches: 4. Germline V gene lookup returns CDR1 MNHNS and CDR2 SASEGT. The CDR3 covers 14 residues. CDR3 nucleotide sequence: TGTGCCAGCAGTCTAGCGGATATCACAGATACGCAGTATTTT. Translated, it gives CASSLADITDTQYF.

V is TRBV5-1 and J is TRBJ2-7, with 9 bases that match TRBD1. The ends lost 4 bases at V and 6 bases at J; junction bases unmatched: 8. Germline CDR1 is SGHRS and CDR2 is YFSETQ. The CDR3 runs 14 residues. In DNA form, the CDR3 reads TGCGCCAGCAGCCTGGACAGGGGAGAGTCCGAGCAGTACTTC. This sequence encodes CASSLDRGESEQYF. Full variable domain (remainder filled in from reference TRBV5-1 and TRBJ2-7): KAGVTQTPRYLIKTRGQQVTLSCSPISGHRSVSWYQQTPGQGLQFLFEYFSETQRNKGNFPGRFSGRQFSNSRSEMNVSTLELGDSALYLCASSLDRGESEQYFGPGTRLTVT.

Here the CDR3 DNA reads TGTGCCAGCATCATCTCGGGGGGTGGACAGCCCCAGCATTTT. Its translation is CASIISGGGQPQHF. The rearrangement uses TRBV28 and TRBJ1-5, with TRBD1 as a possible D gene (5 bases). CDR3 length equals 14 residues. CDR1 and CDR2 from the germline V gene are MDHEN and SYDVKM. V lost 7 bases and J 7 bases, leaving 17 bases between the germline ends.

J is TRBJ1-2 and V is TRBV4-1, with 7 nucleotides matching TRBD1. CDR1 is MGHRA, CDR2 YSYEKL, per germline. The junction had 6 bases not matched to a gene; V was cut back by 2 bases and J by 3 bases. The length of the CDR3 is 15 residues. The CDR3 nucleotides are TGCGCCAGCAGCCAACAGGGACAGTTGGACTATGGCTACACCTTC. Its protein is CASSQQGQLDYGYTF.

The chain is built from TRBV5-1 and TRBJ2-1; D is ambiguous. V was clipped by 4 bases and J by 4 bases, with 3 bases between them. CDR3 length equals 11 residues. Per the germline V gene, CDR1 is SGHRS and CDR2 is YFSETQ. This chain's CDR3 is CASSQYNEQFF. For the CDR3, the DNA is TGCGCCAGCAGCCAGTACAATGAGCAGTTCTTC.